The 10 T cell receptor beta chains presented below share a single source sample, sequenced in a study of cytomegalovirus exposure and HLA in healthy donors. 13 Jbeta primers and 60 Vbeta primers were used for the PCR. The assay was immunoSEQ multiplex PCR, and TCRdb's table has in-frame clones only and misses some. The table records more than 110,000 clones, just under 85% of them present only once. Sequenced sample: PBMCs. The receptor source for this set is a man aged 25-40 years in good health and CMV-seropositive.

This chain uses TRBV19 with TRBJ1-3; 7 bases match TRBD1. The V gene end was trimmed by 1 base and the J gene end by 3 bases; junction bases not matched to a gene: 6. CDR3 length: 16 residues. Germline assignment: CDR1 LNHDA and CDR2 SQIVND (reference sequence). The CDR3 protein is CASSIGAGGNGNTIYF. CDR3 sequence (DNA): TGTGCCAGTAGTATAGGTGCAGGGGGAAATGGAAACACCATATATTTT. The variable domain in full, with the rest retrieved from reference TRBV19 and TRBJ1-3, is DGGITQSPKYLFRKEGQNVTLSCEQNLNHDAMYWYRQDPGQGLRLIYYSQIVNDFQKGDIAEGYSVSREKKESFPLTVTSAQKNPTAFYLCASSIGAGGNGNTIYFGEGSWLTVV.

This chain connects TRBV28 to TRBJ1-2; D gene unclear. The CDR3 consists of 12 residues. Germline CDR1 is MDHEN and CDR2 is SYDVKM. V shed 6 bases and J shed 4 bases, with 9 bases lying between them. The CDR3 nucleotides are TGTGCCAGCAGAACCGGTGGCTATGGCTACACCTTC. Its translation: CASRTGGYGYTF.

The V call is TRBV15, the J call TRBJ2-1; 8 bases map to TRBD1. Germline CDR1 and CDR2: LNHNV and YYDKDF (reference sequence). This CDR3 spans 15 amino acids. V was clipped by 2 bases and J by 4 bases; unmatched bases: 4. The CDR3 spells CATSRHQGAYNEQFF. In DNA form, the CDR3 reads TGTGCCACCAGCAGACATCAGGGGGCGTACAATGAGCAGTTCTTC.

The chain joins TRBV28 to TRBJ1-5, with D possibly matching TRBD1 (6 bases). The germline V gene encodes CDR1 MDHEN and CDR2 SYDVKM. V was shortened by 7 bases and J by 4 bases, with 14 bases between the two germline ends. The CDR3 is 14 residues long. In nucleotides, the CDR3 is TGTGCCAGCACCCTCCGGGACAATAATCAGCCCCAGCATTTT. Amino acids: CASTLRDNNQPQHF.

CDR3: CAWSVGETQYF. CDR3 sequence (DNA): TGTGCCTGGAGTGTCGGGGAGACCCAGTACTTC. The rearrangement joins TRBV30 to TRBJ2-5; no clear D gene. The V gene lost 0 bases and the J gene lost 5 bases, with 4 bases spanning the gap. Germline V gene lookup returns CDR1 GTSNPN and CDR2 SVGIG (reference sequence). This CDR3 contains 11 residues.

The V call is TRBV29-1, the J call TRBJ1-1, with a tentative D call TRBD1 (6 bases). The CDR3 spans 12 residues. V dropped 4 bases and J dropped 9 bases, with 15 bases sitting between them. Per the germline V gene, CDR1 is SQVTM and CDR2 is ANQGSEA. CDR3 loop: CSVAEVRGKAFF. The CDR3 DNA reads TGCAGCGTTGCTGAGGTGAGGGGGAAAGCTTTCTTT.

This clone appeared many times. V gene TRBV6-1 combines with J gene TRBJ1-5; 8 positions agree with TRBD1. The CDR3 runs 17 residues. The germline V gene encodes CDR1 MNHNS and CDR2 SASEGT. Trimming cost V 3 bases and J 2 bases; bases outside gene matches: 9. CDR3 loop: CASSDDRGWEGNQPQHF. As DNA, the CDR3 is TGTGCCAGCAGTGATGACAGGGGCTGGGAGGGCAATCAGCCCCAGCATTTT.

The chain carries TRBV19 and TRBJ2-3, with 13 bases that match TRBD2. The CDR3 runs 16 residues. The V and J ends lost 5 bases and 1 base, in that order; junction bases with no gene match: 3. CDR1 and CDR2 from the germline V gene are LNHDA and SQIVND (reference sequence). CDR3 bases: TGTGCCAGTAGTCCAGGGACTAGCGGGGGCACAGATACGCAGTATTTT. It yields the protein CASSPGTSGGTDTQYF.

V gene TRBV4-1 combines with J gene TRBJ2-5; D gene ambiguous. The CDR3 is 13 amino acids. V gave up 2 bases and J gave up 4 bases, with 8 bases separating them. The germline gives CDR1 MGHRA, CDR2 YSYEKL. CDR3 sequence: CASSQSYSETQYF. For the CDR3, the DNA is TGCGCCAGCAGCCAATCTTACTCAGAGACCCAGTACTTC.

The chain has TRBV28 and TRBJ2-3, with unresolved D. With 6 bases removed from V and 1 base from J, the gap between germline ends came to 17 bases. CDR3 length equals 16 residues. The germline gives CDR1 MDHEN, CDR2 SYDVKM. The chain's CDR3 is CASSPYTDMGTDTQYF. DNA for the CDR3: TGTGCCAGCAGCCCGTACACAGATATGGGCACAGATACGCAGTATTTT.